The 21 T cell receptor beta chains below come from one sample, sequenced in a study of blood T cell repertoires in COVID-19. Clones were sequenced by immunoSEQ multiplex PCR, and TCRdb holds only the in-frame ones, with some missing. The table includes 150,000 or so clones, 85% detected once. Sample: peripheral blood. The receptors shown here come from a human donor with acute or convalescent COVID-19. The donor label of this sample is uncertain.

The genes are TRBV6-2 or TRBV6-3 and TRBJ2-3; 12 nucleotides line up with TRBD1. V was pared by 5 bases and J by 5 bases, with 11 bases of the junction left unmatched. The CDR3 contains 17 residues. CDR1 and CDR2 from the germline V gene are MNHEY and SVGEGT. DNA for the CDR3: TGTGCCAGCAGTCAAACCGGGACAGGGGGCTGGTTAGATACGCAGTATTTT. It yields the protein CASSQTGTGGWLDTQYF.

This chain uses TRBV20-1 with TRBJ2-3; D possibly corresponds to TRBD2 (7 bases). Trimming took 3 bases from V and 4 from J, leaving 11 bases between them. The CDR3 consists of 13 residues. Germline assignment: CDR1 DFQATT and CDR2 SNEGSKA (reference sequence). Here the CDR3 DNA reads TGCAGTGCTAGTAGAGGGGGGGCAGATACGCAGTATTTT. It encodes CSASRGGADTQYF.

The rearrangement links TRBV3-1 (or the pseudogene TRBV3-2) to TRBJ2-3, with TRBD1 matching over 8 bases. Germline-derived CDR1 and CDR2 are LGHDT and YNNKEL (reference sequence). V was clipped by 4 bases and J by 4 bases; unmatched bases: 10. This CDR3 comprises 16 residues. For the CDR3, the DNA is TGTGCCAGCAGCCCCCGACAGGGGAGGTTCGCAGATACGCAGTATTTT. Translation gives CASSPRQGRFADTQYF.

This chain connects TRBV5-1 to TRBJ1-1; D is uncertain. V was trimmed by 1 base and J by 2 bases, leaving 6 bases between them. CDR3 length equals 13 residues. Per the germline V gene, CDR1 is SGHRS and CDR2 is YFSETQ. The CDR3 loop reads CASSLRSNTEAFF. The CDR3 DNA sequence: TGCGCCAGCAGCTTGCGGTCAAACACTGAAGCTTTCTTT.

This rearrangement joins TRBV7-3 to TRBJ2-7; TRBD1 agrees at 8 bases. Germline CDR1 reads SGHTA; CDR2 reads FQGTGA. CDR3 size: 14 residues. V lost 5 bases and J lost 6; bases outside the gene matches: 9. The DNA of the CDR3 is TGTGCCAGCAGCCTCAGGGGGCGCGAGGGCGAGCAGTACTTC. Encoded protein: CASSLRGREGEQYF.

The chain links TRBV11-1 to TRBJ1-2; D ambiguous. V lost 1 base to trimming and J lost 4 bases, with 7 bases between them. Germline V gene lookup returns CDR1 SGHAT and CDR2 FQDESV (reference sequence). The CDR3 totals 13 residues. The CDR3 nucleotides are TGTGCCAGCAGCTTAGACGGACTCTATGGCTACACCTTC. Translating it yields CASSLDGLYGYTF. Full variable domain (rest looked up from reference TRBV11-1 and TRBJ1-2): EAEVAQSPRYKITEKSQAVAFWCDPISGHATLYWYRQILGQGPELLVQFQDESVVDDSQLPKDRFSAERLKGVDSTLKIQPAELGDSAMYLCASSLDGLYGYTFGSGTRLTVV.

The chain carries TRBV5-1 and TRBJ2-5; 8 bases match TRBD1. The CDR3 is made up of 16 amino acids. Germline V gene sequence: CDR1 SGHRS, CDR2 YFSETQ. Trimming at V came to 1 base and at J to 4 bases, leaving 9 bases not matched to a gene. CDR3 protein: CASSLIVAGGLETQYF. CDR3 nucleotide sequence: TGCGCCAGCAGCTTGATCGTAGCAGGGGGCTTAGAGACCCAGTACTTC.

This clone was counted once. The J gene is TRBJ2-5, the V gene TRBV2; the match to TRBD2 covers 11 bases. There are 16 residues in the CDR3. Trimming cost V 6 bases and J 5 bases; bases outside gene matches: 11. CDR1 and CDR2 from the germline V gene are SNHLY and FYNNEI. In DNA form, the CDR3 reads TGTGCCAGCAGAGAAAGGTCTAGCGGGGGGCGGGAGACCCAGTACTTC. Protein: CASRERSSGGRETQYF.

The V and J genes are TRBV27 and TRBJ1-6; 7 bases line up with TRBD1. Looked up from germline, CDR1 is MNHEY and CDR2 is SMNVEV (reference sequence). The CDR3 spans 16 residues. Germline trimming cut 6 bases from V and 5 bases from J; bases unmatched to any gene: 10. CDR3 protein: CASRSYRGDNNSPLHF. The CDR3, as DNA: TGTGCCAGCAGAAGTTACAGGGGTGACAATAATTCACCCCTCCACTTT.

In this sample, this clone turned up once. The chain joins TRBV10-3 to TRBJ1-2; 9 nucleotides agree with TRBD1. V lost 4 bases and J lost 2; bases outside the gene matches: 14. CDR3 length: 18 residues. Per the germline V gene, CDR1 is ENHRY and CDR2 is SYGVKD. This chain's CDR3 is CAISVPRDREVENYGYTF. The CDR3 DNA is TGTGCCATCAGTGTACCCCGGGACAGGGAAGTCGAAAACTATGGCTACACCTTC.

This clone was seen just once. The chain joins TRBV5-6 to TRBJ2-1, with D hard to call. Trimming pared 0 bases from V and 7 bases from J, leaving 11 bases between. This CDR3 spans 14 amino acids. Germline assignment: CDR1 SGHDT and CDR2 YYEEEE. The CDR3 sequence is CASSLGLTVNEQFF. The CDR3 DNA is TGTGCCAGCAGCTTGGGACTTACGGTAAATGAGCAGTTCTTC. Supplemented by reference TRBV5-6 and TRBJ2-1, the full variable domain reads DAGVTQSPTHLIKTRGQQVTLRCSPKSGHDTVSWYQQALGQGPQFIFQYYEEEERQRGNFPDRFSGHQFPNYSSELNVNALLLGDSALYLCASSLGLTVNEQFFGPGTRLTVL.

V and J are TRBV10-2 and TRBJ1-3; 10 nucleotides match TRBD1. The germline CDR1 and CDR2 sequences are WSHSY and SAAADI. The CDR3 is 18 residues long. V lost 0 bases, J lost 3 bases, and 8 bases stayed unmatched. DNA for the CDR3: TGCGCCAGCAGTGAGTCCGGGACAGGGGTAAGGTATGGAAACACCATATATTTT. Translated: CASSESGTGVRYGNTIYF.

This chain links TRBV30 with TRBJ2-7; possible D gene TRBD1, 6 bases. The CDR3 is made up of 12 amino acids. CDR1 and CDR2 (germline): GTSNPN, SVGIG (reference sequence). V lost 5 bases, J lost 4 bases, and 12 bases lay in between. The DNA of the CDR3 is TGTGCCTGGGCCCCCGACAGGTACGAGCAGTACTTC. This translates into CAWAPDRYEQYF.

The CDR3 nucleotides are TGTGCCTGGGGCTCAGGGGGAGGTGGGGCCAACGTCCTGACTTTC. Protein sequence: CAWGSGGGGANVLTF. The chain links TRBV30 to TRBJ2-6, with D possibly matching TRBD1 (7 bases). The germline V gene encodes CDR1 GTSNPN and CDR2 SVGIG (reference sequence). V gave up 5 bases and J gave up 3 bases, with 14 bases separating them. The CDR3 has 15 residues. Combining the CDR3 with reference TRBV30 and TRBJ2-6 gives the whole variable domain SQTIHQWPATLVQPVGSPLSLECTVEGTSNPNLYWYRQAAGRGLQLLFYSVGIGQISSEVPQNLSASRPQDRQFILSSKKLLLSDSGFYLCAWGSGGGGANVLTFGAGSRLTVL.

This clone was counted only a few times. The J gene is TRBJ2-2, the V gene TRBV11-2; TRBD2 matches at 8 bases. The J segment lost 7 bases and the V segment lost 2 bases, leaving 9 bases of the junction unmatched. This CDR3 comprises 16 residues. The V gene's germline CDR1 is SGHAT and CDR2 FQNNGV. CDR3 DNA sequence: TGTGCCAGCAGCTTAAATCCGGGGGGGGCCATCGGGGAGCTGTTTTTT. It is translated as CASSLNPGGAIGELFF.

V gene TRBV11-3 combines with J gene TRBJ1-1; 8 bases map to TRBD1. Germline V lookup: CDR1 SGHNT, CDR2 YENEEA. Trimming took 5 bases from V and 1 from J; bases not matched to a gene: 3. The CDR3 consists of 14 residues. The CDR3 reads CASSRTGGNTEAFF. The CDR3 DNA reads as TGTGCCAGCAGCCGCACAGGGGGGAACACTGAAGCTTTCTTT.

The CDR3 DNA sequence: TGTGCCAGCAGTTCCGCCGGGACTAGCAACATGGAGACCCAGTACTTC. Translating it yields CASSSAGTSNMETQYF. The gene calls are TRBV7-3 and TRBJ2-5, with 9 bases aligning to TRBD2. In germline, CDR1 is SGHTA, CDR2 FQGTGA. V lost 6 bases to trimming and J lost 5 bases; unmatched junction nucleotides: 13. CDR3 size: 16 residues.

This rearrangement joins TRBV3-1 (or the pseudogene TRBV3-2) to TRBJ2-7; 14 bases line up with TRBD2. The germline V gene has CDR1 LGHDT and CDR2 YNNKEL (reference sequence). The CDR3 loop spans 17 amino acids. J gave up 4 bases and V 3 bases, and 8 bases lay outside the gene matches. The CDR3 region is CASSHPIGTSGGYEQYF. The CDR3 region has the DNA TGTGCCAGCAGCCACCCGATTGGGACTAGCGGGGGTTACGAGCAGTACTTC.

The chain has TRBV4-1 and TRBJ2-6; 9 nucleotides match TRBD1. CDR3 length: 17 amino acids. In germline, CDR1 is MGHRA, CDR2 YSYEKL. V was pared by 2 bases and J by 1 base, with 3 bases of the junction left unmatched. For the CDR3, the DNA is TGCGCCAGCAGCCAACAGGGACAGGGTTCTGGGGCCAACGTCCTGACTTTC. Amino acid sequence: CASSQQGQGSGANVLTF.

This chain joins TRBV6-6 and TRBJ1-4; D is unresolved. In germline, CDR1 is MNHNY, CDR2 SVGAGI (reference sequence). The V end lost 7 bases, the J end lost 8 bases, and 17 bases lay between the germline ends. The CDR3 sequence is 14 residues long. This CDR3 is CASIKGGSEEKLFF. The CDR3 DNA follows: TGTGCCAGCATCAAAGGCGGGTCGGAAGAAAAACTGTTTTTT.

The chain uses TRBV19 and TRBJ1-6, with unresolved D. Germline V gene lookup returns CDR1 LNHDA and CDR2 SQIVND (reference sequence). V was shortened by 8 bases and J by 4 bases, with 9 bases between the two germline ends. The CDR3 totals 13 residues. In nucleotides, the CDR3 is TGTGCCAGTCGACTTGGGTATAATTCACCCCTCCACTTT. Residues: CASRLGYNSPLHF.